This T cell receptor (beta chain) was found in a study of T cell responses to AZD1222 COVID-19 vaccine. Study observations and caveats: White British people made up most donors, females outnumbered males, and clonal diversity was possibly underestimated. Variant regions that are unmutated are reportedly the target of nearly half of spike-specific TCRs.

The table came from immunoSEQ multiplex PCR; TCRdb's copy has only in-frame clones and leaves some out. The sample shows more than 80,000 clones, approximately 90% of them seen only once. The germline V and J ends were trimmed by 0 bases and 2 bases, with 14 bases remaining between them. Germline values: CDR1 SGHNT, CDR2 YYREEE (reference sequence). The CDR3 is 16 amino acids. As regards this clone: Its antigen remains unidentified.

The rearrangement joins TRBV5-4 to TRBJ1-1; no reliable D call. This sequence originates from an adult in good health. This material consisted of peripheral blood, taken on day 0 of AZD1222 vaccination. The DNA of the CDR3 is TGTGCCAGCAGCTTGGAAATCGAACGGGTTAACACTGAAGCTTTCTTT. Residues: CASSLEIERVNTEAFF.